This T cell receptor (beta chain) emerged from a study of blood T cell repertoires in COVID-19. Study-wide context: The samples span acute and convalescent COVID-19 from the United States, Italy and Spain. The cDNA or gDNA used as material had been derived from T cells, B-cell-depleted T cells, or PBMCs.

This CDR3 comprises 13 residues. V was shortened by 0 bases and J by 5 bases, with 8 bases between the two germline ends. In germline, CDR1 is MNHEY, CDR2 SVGEGT. Data came from immunoSEQ multiplex PCR; TCRdb stores just in-frame clones and leaves some out. The profile shows some 48,000 clones, around 84% of them singletons. The material sequenced was peripheral blood. The chain has TRBV6-2 or TRBV6-3 and TRBJ2-7; D perhaps matches TRBD2 (6 bases). This clonotype was sampled from a man between 50 and 59 years old with acute or convalescent COVID-19. CDR3 residues: CASSYSEGHEQYF. CDR3 DNA: TGTGCCAGCAGTTACTCGGAGGGACACGAGCAGTACTTC.